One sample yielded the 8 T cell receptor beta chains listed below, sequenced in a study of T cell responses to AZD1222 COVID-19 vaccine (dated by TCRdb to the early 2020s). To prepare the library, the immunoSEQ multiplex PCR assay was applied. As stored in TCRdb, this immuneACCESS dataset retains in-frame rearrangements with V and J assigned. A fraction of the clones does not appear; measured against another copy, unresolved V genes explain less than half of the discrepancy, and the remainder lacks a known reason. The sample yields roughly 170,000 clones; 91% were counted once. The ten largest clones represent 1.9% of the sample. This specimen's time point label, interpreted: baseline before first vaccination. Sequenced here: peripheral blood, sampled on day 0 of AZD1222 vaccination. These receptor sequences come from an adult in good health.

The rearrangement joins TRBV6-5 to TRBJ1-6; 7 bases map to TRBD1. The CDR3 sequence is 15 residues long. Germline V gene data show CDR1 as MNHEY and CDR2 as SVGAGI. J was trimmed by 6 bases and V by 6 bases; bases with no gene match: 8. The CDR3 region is CASRLDRVLNSPLHF. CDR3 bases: TGTGCCAGCAGGTTAGACAGGGTGCTTAATTCACCCCTCCACTTT.

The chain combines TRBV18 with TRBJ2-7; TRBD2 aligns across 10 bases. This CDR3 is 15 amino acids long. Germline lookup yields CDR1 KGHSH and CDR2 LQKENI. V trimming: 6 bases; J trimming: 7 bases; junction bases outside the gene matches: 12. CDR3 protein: CASSPRGTSEKEQYF. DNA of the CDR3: TGTGCCAGCTCCCCTAGGGGGACTAGCGAGAAGGAGCAGTACTTC.

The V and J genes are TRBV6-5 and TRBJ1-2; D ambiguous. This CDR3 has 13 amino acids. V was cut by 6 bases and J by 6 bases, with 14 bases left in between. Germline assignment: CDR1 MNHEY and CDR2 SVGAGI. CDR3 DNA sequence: TGTGCCAGCAGGCCGAGCCCGAGGCATGGCTACACCTTC. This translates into CASRPSPRHGYTF.

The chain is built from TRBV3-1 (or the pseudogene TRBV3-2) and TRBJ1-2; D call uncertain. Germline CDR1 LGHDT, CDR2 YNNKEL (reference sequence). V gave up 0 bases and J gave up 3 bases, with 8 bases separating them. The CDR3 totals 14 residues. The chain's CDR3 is CASSQDKMDYGYTF. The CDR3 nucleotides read TGTGCCAGCAGCCAAGATAAAATGGACTATGGCTACACCTTC.

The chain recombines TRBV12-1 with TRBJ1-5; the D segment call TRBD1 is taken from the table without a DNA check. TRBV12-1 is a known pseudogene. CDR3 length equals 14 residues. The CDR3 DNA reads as TGTGCCAGCAGCCCCCGCTGGGGCGCTCAGCCCCAGCATTTT. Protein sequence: CASSPRWGAQPQHF.

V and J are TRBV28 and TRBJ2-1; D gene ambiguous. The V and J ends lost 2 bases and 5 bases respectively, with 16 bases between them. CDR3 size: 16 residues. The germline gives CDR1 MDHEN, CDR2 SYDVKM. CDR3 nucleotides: TGTGCCAGCAGTTTACAAAAACCCGGCCCAGACAATGAGCAGTTCTTC. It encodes CASSLQKPGPDNEQFF.

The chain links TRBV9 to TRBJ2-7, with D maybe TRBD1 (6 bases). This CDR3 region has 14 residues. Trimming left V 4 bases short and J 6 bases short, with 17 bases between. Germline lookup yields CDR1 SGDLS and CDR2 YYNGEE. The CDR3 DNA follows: TGTGCCAGCAGCCAGACAGGACTGGGGCGCGAGCAGTACTTC. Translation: CASSQTGLGREQYF.

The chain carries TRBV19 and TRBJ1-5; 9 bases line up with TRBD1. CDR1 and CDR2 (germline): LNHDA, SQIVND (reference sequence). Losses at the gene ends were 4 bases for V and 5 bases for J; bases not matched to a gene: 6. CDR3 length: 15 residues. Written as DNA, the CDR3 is TGTGCCAGTAGTACCCTTGGGACAGGGCATCAGCCCCAGCATTTT. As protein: CASSTLGTGHQPQHF.